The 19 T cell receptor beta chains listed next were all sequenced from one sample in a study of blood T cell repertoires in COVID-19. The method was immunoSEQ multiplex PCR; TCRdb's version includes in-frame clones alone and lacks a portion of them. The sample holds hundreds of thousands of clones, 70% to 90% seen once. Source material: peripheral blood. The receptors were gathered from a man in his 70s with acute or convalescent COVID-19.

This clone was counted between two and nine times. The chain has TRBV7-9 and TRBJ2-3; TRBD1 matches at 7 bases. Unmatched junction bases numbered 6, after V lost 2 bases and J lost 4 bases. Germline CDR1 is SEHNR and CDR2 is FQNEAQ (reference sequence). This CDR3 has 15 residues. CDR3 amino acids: CASSLTTGNADTQYF. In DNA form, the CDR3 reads TGTGCCAGCAGCTTAACGACAGGGAACGCAGATACGCAGTATTTT. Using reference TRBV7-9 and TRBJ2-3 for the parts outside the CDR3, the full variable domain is DTGVSQNPRHKITKRGQNVTFRCDPISEHNRLYWYRQTLGQGPEFLTYFQNEAQLEKSRLLSDRFSAERPKGSFSTLEIQRTEQGDSAMYLCASSLTTGNADTQYFGPGTRLTVL.

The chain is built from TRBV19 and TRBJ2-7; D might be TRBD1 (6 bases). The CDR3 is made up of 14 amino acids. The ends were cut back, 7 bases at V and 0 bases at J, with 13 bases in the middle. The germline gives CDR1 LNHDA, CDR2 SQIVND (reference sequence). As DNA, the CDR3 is TGTGCCAGTAACAGGGAACTGAGCTCCTACGAGCAGTACTTC. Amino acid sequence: CASNRELSSYEQYF. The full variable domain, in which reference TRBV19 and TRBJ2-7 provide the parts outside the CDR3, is DGGITQSPKYLFRKEGQNVTLSCEQNLNHDAMYWYRQDPGQGLRLIYYSQIVNDFQKGDIAEGYSVSREKKESFPLTVTSAQKNPTAFYLCASNRELSSYEQYFGPGTRLTVT.

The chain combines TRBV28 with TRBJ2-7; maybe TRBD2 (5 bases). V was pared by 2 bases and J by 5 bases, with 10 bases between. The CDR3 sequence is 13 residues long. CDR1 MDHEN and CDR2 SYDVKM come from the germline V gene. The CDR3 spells CASSLGGSNEQYF. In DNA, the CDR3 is TGTGCCAGCAGTTTAGGAGGTTCCAACGAGCAGTACTTC.

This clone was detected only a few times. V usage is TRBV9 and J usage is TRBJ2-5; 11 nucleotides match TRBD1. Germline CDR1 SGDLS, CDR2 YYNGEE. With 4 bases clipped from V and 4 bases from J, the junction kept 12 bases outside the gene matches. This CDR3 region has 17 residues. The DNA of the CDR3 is TGTGCCAGCAGCCCTGGGTGGTCGGGACAGGGGGGAGAGACCCAGTACTTC. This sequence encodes CASSPGWSGQGGETQYF.

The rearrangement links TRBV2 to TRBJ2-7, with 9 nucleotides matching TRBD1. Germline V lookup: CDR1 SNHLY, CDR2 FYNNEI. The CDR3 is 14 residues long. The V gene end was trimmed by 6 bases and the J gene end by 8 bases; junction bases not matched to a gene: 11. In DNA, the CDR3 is TGTGCCAGCAGCGATTCCGGGACAGGGCTTAAGCAGTACTTC. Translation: CASSDSGTGLKQYF.

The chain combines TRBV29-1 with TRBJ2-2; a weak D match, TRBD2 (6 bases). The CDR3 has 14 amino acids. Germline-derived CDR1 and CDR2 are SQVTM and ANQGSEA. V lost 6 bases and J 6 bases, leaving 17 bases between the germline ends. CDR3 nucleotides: TGCAGCGTAGGAACGGGGGTTAGCGCCGGGGAGCTGTTTTTT. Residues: CSVGTGVSAGELFF.

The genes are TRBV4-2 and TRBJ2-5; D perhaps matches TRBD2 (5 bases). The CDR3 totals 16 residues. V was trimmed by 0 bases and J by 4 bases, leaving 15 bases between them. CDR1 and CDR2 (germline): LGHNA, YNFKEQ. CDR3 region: CASSQELSNRGETQYF. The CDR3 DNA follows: TGTGCCAGCAGCCAAGAGTTGTCTAACCGGGGAGAGACCCAGTACTTC.

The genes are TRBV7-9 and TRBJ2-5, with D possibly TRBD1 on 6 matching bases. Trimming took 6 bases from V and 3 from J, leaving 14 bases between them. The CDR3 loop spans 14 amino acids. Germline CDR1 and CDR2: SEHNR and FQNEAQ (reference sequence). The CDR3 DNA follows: TGTGCCAGCAGTCTGTTAGGGGGTGAAGAGACCCAGTACTTC. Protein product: CASSLLGGEETQYF.

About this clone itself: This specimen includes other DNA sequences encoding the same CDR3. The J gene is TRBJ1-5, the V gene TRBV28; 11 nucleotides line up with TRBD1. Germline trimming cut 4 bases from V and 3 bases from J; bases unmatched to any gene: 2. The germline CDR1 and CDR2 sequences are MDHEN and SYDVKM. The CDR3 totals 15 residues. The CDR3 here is CASSSGQGDNQPQHF. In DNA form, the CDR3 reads TGTGCCAGCAGTTCGGGACAGGGGGACAATCAGCCCCAGCATTTT.

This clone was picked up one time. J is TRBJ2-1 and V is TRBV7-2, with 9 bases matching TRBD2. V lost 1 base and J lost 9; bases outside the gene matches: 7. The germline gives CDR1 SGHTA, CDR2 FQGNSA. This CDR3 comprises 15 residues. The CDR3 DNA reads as TGTGCCAGCAGCTTAGGACTAGCGGAAAGGGGTGAGCAGTTCTTC. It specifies CASSLGLAERGEQFF.

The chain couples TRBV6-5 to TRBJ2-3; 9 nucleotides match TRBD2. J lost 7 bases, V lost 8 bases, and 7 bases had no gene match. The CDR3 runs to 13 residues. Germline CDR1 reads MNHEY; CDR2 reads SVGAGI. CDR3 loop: CASRSGGLHTQYF. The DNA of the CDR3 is TGTGCCAGCCGAAGCGGGGGGCTTCATACGCAGTATTTT.

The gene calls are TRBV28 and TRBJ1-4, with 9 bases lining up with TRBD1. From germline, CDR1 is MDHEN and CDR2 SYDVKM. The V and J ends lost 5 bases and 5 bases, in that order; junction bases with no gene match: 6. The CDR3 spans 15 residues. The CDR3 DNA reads TGTGCCAGCAGTACTTTGGGGACAGGGAATGAAAAACTGTTTTTT. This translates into CASSTLGTGNEKLFF.

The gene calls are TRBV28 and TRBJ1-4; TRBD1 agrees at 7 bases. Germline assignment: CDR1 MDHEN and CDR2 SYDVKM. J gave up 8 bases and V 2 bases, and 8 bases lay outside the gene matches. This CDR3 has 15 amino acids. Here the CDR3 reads CASSLGSGGGEKLFF. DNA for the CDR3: TGTGCCAGCAGTTTAGGGTCAGGGGGAGGCGAAAAACTGTTTTTT.

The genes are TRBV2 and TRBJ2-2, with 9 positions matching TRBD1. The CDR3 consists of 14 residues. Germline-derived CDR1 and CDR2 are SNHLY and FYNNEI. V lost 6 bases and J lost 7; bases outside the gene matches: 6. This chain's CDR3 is CASRSTGGFGELFF. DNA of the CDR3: TGTGCCAGCAGGTCCACAGGGGGCTTCGGGGAGCTGTTTTTT.

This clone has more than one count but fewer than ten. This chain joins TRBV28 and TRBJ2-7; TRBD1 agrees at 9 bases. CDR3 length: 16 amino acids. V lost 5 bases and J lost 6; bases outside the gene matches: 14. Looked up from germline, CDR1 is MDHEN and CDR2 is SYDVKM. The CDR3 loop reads CASSPSGDRDLSEQYF. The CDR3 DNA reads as TGTGCCAGCAGTCCCTCGGGGGACAGGGATCTCTCCGAGCAGTACTTC.

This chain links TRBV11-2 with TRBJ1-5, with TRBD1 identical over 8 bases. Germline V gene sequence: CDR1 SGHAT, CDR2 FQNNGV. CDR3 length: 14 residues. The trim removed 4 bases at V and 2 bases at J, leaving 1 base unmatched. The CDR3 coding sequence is TGTGCCAGCAGCTCGGGACAGGGCAATCAGCCCCAGCATTTT. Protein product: CASSSGQGNQPQHF.

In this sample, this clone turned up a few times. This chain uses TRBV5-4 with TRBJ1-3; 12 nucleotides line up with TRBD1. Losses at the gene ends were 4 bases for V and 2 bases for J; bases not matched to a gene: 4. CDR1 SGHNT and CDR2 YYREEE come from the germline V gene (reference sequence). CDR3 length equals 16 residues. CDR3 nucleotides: TGTGCCAGCAGCCTGGGACAGGGGGCTGCTGGAAACACCATATATTTT. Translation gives CASSLGQGAAGNTIYF.

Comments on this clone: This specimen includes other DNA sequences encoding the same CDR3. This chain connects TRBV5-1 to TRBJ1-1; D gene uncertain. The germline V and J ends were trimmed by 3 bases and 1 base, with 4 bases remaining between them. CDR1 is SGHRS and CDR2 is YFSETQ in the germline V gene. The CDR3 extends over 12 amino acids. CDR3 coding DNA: TGCGCCAGCAGCTCAGGGAACACTGAAGCTTTCTTT. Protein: CASSSGNTEAFF.

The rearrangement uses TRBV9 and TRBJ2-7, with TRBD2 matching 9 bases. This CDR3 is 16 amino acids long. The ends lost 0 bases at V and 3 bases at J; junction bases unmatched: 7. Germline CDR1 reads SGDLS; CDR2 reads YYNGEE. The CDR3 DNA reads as TGTGCCAGCAGCGTAGGGCCTAGCGGGACCGTCTACGAGCAGTACTTC. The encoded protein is CASSVGPSGTVYEQYF.